This T cell receptor beta chain was sequenced during a study of OX40 agonist ivuxolimab in advanced cancers. At the level of the study: An agonistic anti-OX40 (CD134) antibody, ivuxolimab, was used to treat the patients. Study-level findings and limits: Fewer expanded clones were found on average in CD4+ than in CD8+ T cells. Patients who responded partially at 0.1-3.0 mg/kg showed clonal expansion ranking among the lowest.

TCRdb keeps only in-frame clones here, not all; method: immunoSEQ multiplex PCR. The data show about 79,000 clones, with roughly 94% seen just once and over 9% held by the top ten. Blood sampling was done at baseline, cycle 4 day 1, and cycle 7 day 1. Germline loops: CDR1 SGHVS, CDR2 FQNEAQ. The CDR3 contains 14 residues. Losses at the gene ends were 5 bases for V and 5 bases for J; bases not matched to a gene: 3. For this clone: Its antigen remains unidentified.

This receptor was taken from an adult with an advanced solid tumor such as melanoma, head and neck, liver or kidney cancer. The rearrangement uses TRBV7-8 and TRBJ2-1, with 10 bases identical to TRBD2. The material sequenced was CD4+ or CD8+ T cells sorted from blood, taken in a trial of the OX40 agonist ivuxolimab. CDR3 nucleotides: TGTGCCAGCAGCCCGGGACTAGCGAACAATGAGCAGTTCTTC. It translates to CASSPGLANNEQFF. Drawing the rest from reference TRBV7-8 and TRBJ2-1, the complete variable domain is GAGVSQSPRYKVAKRGQDVALRCDPISGHVSLFWYQQALGQGPEFLTYFQNEAQLDKSGLPSDRFFAERPEGSVSTLKIQRTQQEDSAVYLCASSPGLANNEQFFGPGTRLTVL.